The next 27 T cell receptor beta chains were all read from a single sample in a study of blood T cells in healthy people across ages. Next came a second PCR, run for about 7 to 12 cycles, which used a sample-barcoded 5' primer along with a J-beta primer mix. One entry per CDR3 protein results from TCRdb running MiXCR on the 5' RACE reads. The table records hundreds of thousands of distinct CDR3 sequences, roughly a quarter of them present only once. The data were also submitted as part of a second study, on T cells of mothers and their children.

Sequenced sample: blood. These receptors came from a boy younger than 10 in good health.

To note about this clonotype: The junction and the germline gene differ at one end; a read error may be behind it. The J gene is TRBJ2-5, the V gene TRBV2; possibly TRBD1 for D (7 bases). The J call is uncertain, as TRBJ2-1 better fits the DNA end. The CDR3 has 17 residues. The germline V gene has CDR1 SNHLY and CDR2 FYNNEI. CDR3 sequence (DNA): TGTGCCAGGGCAGGGGGGCCCTTCTTTTTCTCCCACAATGAGCAGTTCTTC. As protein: CARAGGPFFFSHNEQFF.

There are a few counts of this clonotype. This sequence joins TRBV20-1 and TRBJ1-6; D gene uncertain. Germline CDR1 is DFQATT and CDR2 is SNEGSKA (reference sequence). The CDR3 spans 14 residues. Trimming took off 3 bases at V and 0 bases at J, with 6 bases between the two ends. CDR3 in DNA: TGCAGTGCTAGTTTGAGCTCCTATAATTCACCCCTCCACTTT. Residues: CSASLSSYNSPLHF.

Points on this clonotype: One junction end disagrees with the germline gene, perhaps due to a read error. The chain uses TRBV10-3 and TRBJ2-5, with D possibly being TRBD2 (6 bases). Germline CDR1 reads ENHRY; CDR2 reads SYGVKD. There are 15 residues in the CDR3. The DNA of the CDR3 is TGCGCCATCAGTGCCGGGGGTGGGGCCCAAGAGACCCAGTACTTC. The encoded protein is CAISAGGGAQETQYF.

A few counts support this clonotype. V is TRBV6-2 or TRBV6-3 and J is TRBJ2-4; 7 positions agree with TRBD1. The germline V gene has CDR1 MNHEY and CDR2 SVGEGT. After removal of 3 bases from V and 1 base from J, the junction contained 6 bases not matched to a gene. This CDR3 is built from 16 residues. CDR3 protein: CASSYLTGSAKNIQYF. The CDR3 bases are TGTGCCAGCAGTTATCTGACAGGGTCCGCCAAAAACATTCAGTACTTC.

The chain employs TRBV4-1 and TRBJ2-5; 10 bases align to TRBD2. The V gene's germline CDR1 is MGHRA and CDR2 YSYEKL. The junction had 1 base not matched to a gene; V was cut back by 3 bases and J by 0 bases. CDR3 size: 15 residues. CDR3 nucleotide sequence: TGCGCCAGCAGCCATAGCGGGGGGAACCAAGAGACCCAGTACTTC. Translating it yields CASSHSGGNQETQYF.

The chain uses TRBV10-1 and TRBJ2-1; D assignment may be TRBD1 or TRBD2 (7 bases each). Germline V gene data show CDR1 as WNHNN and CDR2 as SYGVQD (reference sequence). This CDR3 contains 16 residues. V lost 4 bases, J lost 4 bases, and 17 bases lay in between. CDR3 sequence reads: CASSARGDRVYNEQFF. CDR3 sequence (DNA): TGCGCCAGCAGTGCCCGGGGGGACAGAGTGTACAATGAGCAGTTCTTC.

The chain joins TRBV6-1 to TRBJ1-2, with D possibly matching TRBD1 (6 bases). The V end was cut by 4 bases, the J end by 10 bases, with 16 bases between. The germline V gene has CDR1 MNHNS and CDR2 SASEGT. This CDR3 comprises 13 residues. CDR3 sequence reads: CASSGWTAGDYTF. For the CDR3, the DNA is TGTGCCAGCAGTGGTTGGACAGCCGGAGACTACACCTTC.

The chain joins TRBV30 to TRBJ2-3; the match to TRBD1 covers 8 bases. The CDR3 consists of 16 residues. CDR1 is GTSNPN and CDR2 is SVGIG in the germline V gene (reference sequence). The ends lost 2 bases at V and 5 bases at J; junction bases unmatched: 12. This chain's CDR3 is CAWSPRTGKYEDTQYF. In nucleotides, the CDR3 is TGTGCCTGGAGTCCCCGGACAGGGAAGTATGAAGATACGCAGTATTTT.

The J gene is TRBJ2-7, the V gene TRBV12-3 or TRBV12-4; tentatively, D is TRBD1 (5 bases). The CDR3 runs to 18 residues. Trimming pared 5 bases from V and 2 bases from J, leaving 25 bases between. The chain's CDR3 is CASSPLTVRTPAPYEQYF. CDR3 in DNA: TGTGCCAGCAGTCCTCTAACAGTCAGGACACCCGCACCCTACGAGCAGTACTTC.

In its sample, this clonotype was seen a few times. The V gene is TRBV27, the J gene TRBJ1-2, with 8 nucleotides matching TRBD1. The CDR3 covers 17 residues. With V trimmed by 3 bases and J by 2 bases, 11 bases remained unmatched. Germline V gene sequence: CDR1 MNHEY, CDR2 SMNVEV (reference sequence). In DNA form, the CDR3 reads TGTGCCAGCAGTTTCGTAGGACAGGGAAAAAGAAACTATGGCTACACCTTC. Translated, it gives CASSFVGQGKRNYGYTF.

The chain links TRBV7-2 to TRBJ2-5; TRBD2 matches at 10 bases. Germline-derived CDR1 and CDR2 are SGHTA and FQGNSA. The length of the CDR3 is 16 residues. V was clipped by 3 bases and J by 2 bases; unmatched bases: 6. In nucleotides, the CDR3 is TGTGCCAGCAGCTTTCTGAGCGGGAGGGCTCAAGAGACCCAGTACTTC. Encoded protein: CASSFLSGRAQETQYF.

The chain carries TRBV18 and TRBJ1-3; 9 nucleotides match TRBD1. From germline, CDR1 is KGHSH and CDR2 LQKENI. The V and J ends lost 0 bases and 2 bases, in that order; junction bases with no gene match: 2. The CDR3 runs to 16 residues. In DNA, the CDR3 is TGTGCCAGCTCACCACCGGGACAGGGCGCTGGAAACACCATATATTTT. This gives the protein CASSPPGQGAGNTIYF.

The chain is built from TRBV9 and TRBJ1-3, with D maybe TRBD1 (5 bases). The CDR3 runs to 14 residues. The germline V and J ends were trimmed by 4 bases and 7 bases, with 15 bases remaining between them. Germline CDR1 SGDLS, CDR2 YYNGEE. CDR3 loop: CASSRDLVENTIYF. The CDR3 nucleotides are TGTGCCAGCAGCCGGGACTTGGTGGAGAACACCATATATTTT.

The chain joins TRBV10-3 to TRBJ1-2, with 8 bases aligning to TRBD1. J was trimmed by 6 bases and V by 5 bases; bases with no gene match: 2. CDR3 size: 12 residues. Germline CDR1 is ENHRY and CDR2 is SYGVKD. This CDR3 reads CAISLQGDGYTF. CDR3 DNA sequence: TGTGCCATCAGTTTACAGGGGGATGGCTACACCTTC.

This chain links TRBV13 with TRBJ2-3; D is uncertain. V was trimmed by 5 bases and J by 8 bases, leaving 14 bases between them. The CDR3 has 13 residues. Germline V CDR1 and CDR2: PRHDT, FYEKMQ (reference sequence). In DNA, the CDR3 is TGTGCCAGCAGCCTTAGCATCGGGTCTACGCAGTATTTT. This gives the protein CASSLSIGSTQYF.

This chain's CDR3 is CSGLRVGITEAFF. CDR3 DNA sequence: TGCAGCGGGTTGAGGGTCGGCATCACTGAAGCTTTCTTT. This sequence joins TRBV29-1 and TRBJ1-1; D is unclear. V was cut by 7 bases and J by 4 bases, with 16 bases left in between. The CDR3 totals 13 residues. The germline CDR1 and CDR2 sequences are SQVTM and ANQGSEA.

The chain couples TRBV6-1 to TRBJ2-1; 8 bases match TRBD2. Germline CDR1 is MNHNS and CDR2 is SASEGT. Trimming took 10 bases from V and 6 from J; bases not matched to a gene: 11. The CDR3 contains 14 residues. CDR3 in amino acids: CATVREGGSNEQFF. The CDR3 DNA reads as TGTGCCACCGTCCGGGAGGGGGGAAGCAATGAGCAGTTCTTC.

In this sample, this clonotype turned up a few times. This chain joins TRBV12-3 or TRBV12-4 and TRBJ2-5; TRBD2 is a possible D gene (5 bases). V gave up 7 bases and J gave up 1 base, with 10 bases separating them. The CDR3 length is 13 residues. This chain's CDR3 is CASNRGSQETQYF. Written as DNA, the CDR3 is TGTGCCAGCAATCGGGGTAGCCAAGAGACCCAGTACTTC.

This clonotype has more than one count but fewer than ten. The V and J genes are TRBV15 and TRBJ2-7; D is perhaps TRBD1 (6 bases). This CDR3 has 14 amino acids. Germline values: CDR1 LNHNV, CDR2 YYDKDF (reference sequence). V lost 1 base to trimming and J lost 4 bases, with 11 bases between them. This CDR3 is CATSRATGRYEQYF. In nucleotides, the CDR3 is TGTGCCACCAGCAGAGCCACAGGGCGGTACGAGCAGTACTTC.

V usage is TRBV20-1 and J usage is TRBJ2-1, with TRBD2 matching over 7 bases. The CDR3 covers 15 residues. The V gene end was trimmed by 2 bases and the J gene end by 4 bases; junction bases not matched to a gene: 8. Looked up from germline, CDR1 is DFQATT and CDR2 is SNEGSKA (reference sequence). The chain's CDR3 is CSARITSEQYNEQFF. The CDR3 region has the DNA TGCAGTGCTAGAATTACTAGCGAACAATACAATGAGCAGTTCTTC.

The CDR3 region has the DNA TGTGCCAGCAGATCATTTTCGGGAGAGCTGTTTTTT. Amino acid sequence: CASRSFSGELFF. The chain is built from TRBV7-9 and TRBJ2-2, with D possibly TRBD2 on 5 matching bases. Germline V gives CDR1 SEHNR, CDR2 FQNEAQ (reference sequence). This CDR3 comprises 12 residues. Trimming took off 6 bases at V and 11 bases at J, with 13 bases between the two ends.

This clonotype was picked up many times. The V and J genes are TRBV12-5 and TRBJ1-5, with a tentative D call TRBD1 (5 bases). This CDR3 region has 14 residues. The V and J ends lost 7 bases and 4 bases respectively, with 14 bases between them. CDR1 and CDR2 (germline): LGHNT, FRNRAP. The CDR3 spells CASAWGVGNQPQHF. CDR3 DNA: TGTGCTAGTGCCTGGGGGGTGGGTAATCAGCCCCAGCATTTT.

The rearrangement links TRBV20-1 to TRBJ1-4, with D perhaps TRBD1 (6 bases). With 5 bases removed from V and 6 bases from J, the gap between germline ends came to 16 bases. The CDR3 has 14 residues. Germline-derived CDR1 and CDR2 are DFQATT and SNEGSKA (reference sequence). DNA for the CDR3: TGCAGTGCTCCGACGGCGGGGGGCGATGAAAAACTGTTTTTT. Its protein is CSAPTAGGDEKLFF.

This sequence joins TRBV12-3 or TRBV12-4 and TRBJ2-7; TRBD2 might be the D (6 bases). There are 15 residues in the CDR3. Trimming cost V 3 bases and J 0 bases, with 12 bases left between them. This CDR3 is CASSFNFGSSYEQYF. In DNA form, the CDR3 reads TGTGCCAGCAGTTTTAATTTCGGGAGCTCCTACGAGCAGTACTTC.

The CDR3 protein is CASNQRTSPSYTDTQYF. DNA of the CDR3: TGCGCCAGCAACCAACGGACTTCCCCCTCTTACACAGATACGCAGTATTTT. The chain uses TRBV5-1 and TRBJ2-3; D is possibly TRBD2 (5 bases). V lost 6 bases, J lost 2 bases, and 22 bases lay in between. CDR1 and CDR2 (germline): SGHRS, YFSETQ. The CDR3 contains 17 residues.

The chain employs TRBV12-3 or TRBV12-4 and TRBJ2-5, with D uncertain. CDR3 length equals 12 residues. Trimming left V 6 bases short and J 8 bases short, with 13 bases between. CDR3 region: CASSLRMNTQYF. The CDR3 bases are TGTGCCAGCAGCCTTAGGATGAACACCCAGTACTTC.

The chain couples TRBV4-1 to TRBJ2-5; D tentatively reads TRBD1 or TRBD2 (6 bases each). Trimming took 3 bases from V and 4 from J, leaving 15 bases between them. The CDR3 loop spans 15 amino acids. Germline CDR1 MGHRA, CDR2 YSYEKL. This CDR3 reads CASSQATGARETQYF. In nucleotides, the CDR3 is TGCGCCAGCAGCCAGGCGACGGGGGCAAGAGAGACCCAGTACTTC.